Presented here are 21 T cell receptor beta chains from one specimen sequenced in a study of cytomegalovirus exposure and HLA in healthy donors. PCR was performed using 60 Vbeta and 13 Jbeta primers. Sequenced by immunoSEQ multiplex PCR; TCRdb stores in-frame clones only, minus some. In total, the table holds 35,000 to 50,000 clones. Sequenced sample: PBMCs. These receptors were collected from a male donor in good health and CMV-seronegative.

The rearrangement joins TRBV4-1 to TRBJ2-1; 9 nucleotides line up with TRBD2. J lost 4 bases, V lost 0 bases, and 4 bases had no gene match. The length of the CDR3 is 16 residues. CDR1 and CDR2 (germline): MGHRA, YSYEKL. CDR3 DNA: TGCGCCAGCAGCCAAGATATTAGCGGGAGTTACAATGAGCAGTTCTTC. The encoded protein is CASSQDISGSYNEQFF.

The chain couples TRBV6-1 to TRBJ1-2, with 8 bases matching TRBD1. The V gene end was trimmed by 4 bases and the J gene end by 4 bases; junction bases not matched to a gene: 5. The germline CDR1 and CDR2 sequences are MNHNS and SASEGT. There are 14 residues in the CDR3. The CDR3 loop is CASSAAGGVYGYTF. DNA for the CDR3: TGTGCCAGCAGTGCGGCAGGGGGCGTCTATGGCTACACCTTC.

The chain recombines TRBV4-1 with TRBJ2-1, with 8 positions matching TRBD1. The CDR3 has 15 residues. Germline values: CDR1 MGHRA, CDR2 YSYEKL. The junction had 7 bases not matched to a gene; V was cut back by 2 bases and J by 7 bases. The CDR3 nucleotides are TGCGCCAGCAGCCAACCCCGAGACAGGGGTAATGAGCAGTTCTTC. It translates to CASSQPRDRGNEQFF.

The V call is TRBV7-9, the J call TRBJ2-7; 7 bases map to TRBD2. V lost 3 bases, J lost 7 bases, and 9 bases stayed unmatched. The CDR3 sequence is 14 residues long. The germline gives CDR1 SEHNR, CDR2 FQNEAQ (reference sequence). This chain's CDR3 is CASSLSGDAREQYF. CDR3 bases: TGTGCCAGCAGCTTGAGCGGGGACGCACGGGAGCAGTACTTC.

This chain connects TRBV21-1 to TRBJ1-2; the table's D call, TRBD1, was not checked against the DNA. TRBV21-1 is recorded as a pseudogene. CDR3 size: 12 residues. CDR3 loop: CASRTGFYGYTF. The CDR3 DNA sequence: TGTGCCAGCAGGACAGGGTTCTATGGCTACACCTTC.

V and J are TRBV5-4 and TRBJ2-7; 7 bases match TRBD2. V shed 4 bases, J shed 5 bases, and the junction held 12 bases outside the gene matches. Germline V CDR1 and CDR2: SGHNT, YYREEE (reference sequence). The CDR3 covers 15 residues. This CDR3 reads CASSPPWGGSNEQYF. CDR3 DNA: TGTGCCAGCAGCCCACCATGGGGCGGGAGCAACGAGCAGTACTTC.

J is TRBJ2-7 and V is TRBV5-1; perhaps TRBD1 as D (6 bases). This CDR3 is 14 amino acids long. Germline V lookup: CDR1 SGHRS, CDR2 YFSETQ. V lost 5 bases to trimming and J lost 7 bases, with 19 bases between them. CDR3 residues: CASRHNREAEEQYF. CDR3 DNA sequence: TGCGCCAGCAGACATAACAGGGAAGCGGAGGAGCAGTACTTC.

The V gene is TRBV7-2, the J gene TRBJ2-7, with TRBD2 matching over 8 bases. With 2 bases clipped from V and 3 bases from J, the junction kept 9 bases outside the gene matches. Germline CDR1 reads SGHTA; CDR2 reads FQGNSA. CDR3 length: 16 amino acids. For the CDR3, the DNA is TGTGCCAGCAGCTTAATTTCGGGGACTAGTTTCTACGAGCAGTACTTC. Protein product: CASSLISGTSFYEQYF.

This chain joins TRBV28 and TRBJ2-5; tentative D call: TRBD2 (6 bases). Trimming removed 5 bases at V and 1 base at J, with 14 bases between. Germline CDR1 reads MDHEN; CDR2 reads SYDVKM. The CDR3 has 15 residues. The CDR3: CASSSSGLIQETQYF. In DNA, the CDR3 is TGTGCCAGCAGTAGCTCGGGACTCATCCAAGAGACCCAGTACTTC.

J is TRBJ2-1 and V is TRBV29-1, with a weak D call TRBD2 (6 bases). V lost 5 bases and J lost 9, with 29 bases in between. Germline V lookup: CDR1 SQVTM, CDR2 ANQGSEA. This CDR3 comprises 17 residues. CDR3 residues: CSVNKQGGVRSKGEQFF. For the CDR3, the DNA is TGCAGCGTTAACAAGCAGGGAGGAGTAAGAAGTAAAGGTGAGCAGTTCTTC.

The chain is built from TRBV6-1 and TRBJ2-3; the match to TRBD1 covers 10 bases. CDR1 and CDR2 (germline): MNHNS, SASEGT. V lost 3 bases and J lost 3; bases outside the gene matches: 6. This CDR3 comprises 16 residues. CDR3 amino acids: CASSEGLDRGTDTQYF. The DNA of the CDR3 is TGTGCCAGCAGTGAGGGGCTGGACAGGGGGACAGATACGCAGTATTTT.

This rearrangement joins TRBV6-6 to TRBJ1-1; no definite D call. Germline V gives CDR1 MNHNY, CDR2 SVGAGI (reference sequence). The V end lost 5 bases, the J end lost 1 base, and 8 bases lay between the germline ends. The CDR3 contains 13 residues. The CDR3 reads CASSTPRNTEAFF. DNA of the CDR3: TGTGCCAGCAGTACTCCCCGGAACACTGAAGCTTTCTTT.

The chain has TRBV5-1 and TRBJ2-5; D is perhaps TRBD2 (5 bases). The germline V gene has CDR1 SGHRS and CDR2 YFSETQ. V dropped 0 bases and J dropped 5 bases, with 11 bases sitting between them. The CDR3 is 14 residues long. CDR3 region: CASSLVGDGETQYF. CDR3 nucleotide sequence: TGCGCCAGCAGCTTGGTGGGAGACGGGGAGACCCAGTACTTC.

The rearrangement uses TRBV5-1 and TRBJ1-1; tentatively, D is TRBD1 (6 bases). The germline CDR1 and CDR2 sequences are SGHRS and YFSETQ. This CDR3 region has 14 residues. Trimming took 3 bases from V and 5 from J, leaving 14 bases between them. The CDR3 coding sequence is TGCGCCAGCAGCTCCGGACAGATAGGGACTGAAGCTTTCTTT. This gives the protein CASSSGQIGTEAFF.

The chain uses TRBV19 and TRBJ2-3; 8 nucleotides align to TRBD2. Germline values: CDR1 LNHDA, CDR2 SQIVND (reference sequence). Trimming removed 0 bases from V and 6 bases from J; junction bases left unmatched: 20. CDR3 length: 20 amino acids. This CDR3 reads CASSIDHGLAGATPWDTQYF. DNA for the CDR3: TGTGCCAGTAGTATAGATCACGGGCTAGCGGGTGCGACTCCATGGGATACGCAGTATTTT. The full variable domain, completed using reference TRBV19 and TRBJ2-3, is DGGITQSPKYLFRKEGQNVTLSCEQNLNHDAMYWYRQDPGQGLRLIYYSQIVNDFQKGDIAEGYSVSREKKESFPLTVTSAQKNPTAFYLCASSIDHGLAGATPWDTQYFGPGTRLTVL.

The chain uses TRBV7-9 and TRBJ2-1; 7 nucleotides agree with TRBD2. V shed 5 bases and J 7 bases; nucleotides not matched to a gene: 14. This CDR3 has 16 amino acids. Germline values: CDR1 SEHNR, CDR2 FQNEAQ (reference sequence). CDR3 amino acids: CASSPTSGVPKNEQFF. The CDR3 bases are TGTGCCAGCAGCCCCACAAGCGGGGTTCCGAAGAATGAGCAGTTCTTC.

The chain's CDR3 is CASSQDPASQETQYF. DNA of the CDR3: TGCGCCAGCAGCCAAGACCCTGCCAGTCAAGAGACCCAGTACTTC. The V and J genes are TRBV4-1 and TRBJ2-5; D gene ambiguous. The CDR3 extends over 15 amino acids. Trimming shortened V by 0 bases and J by 2 bases, and 10 bases separated the two germline ends. CDR1 and CDR2 (germline): MGHRA, YSYEKL.

The chain combines TRBV14 with TRBJ1-6, with a possible D match to TRBD1 (5 bases). The CDR3 loop spans 15 amino acids. Trimming stripped 1 base from V and 3 bases from J, with 7 bases between. CDR1 is SGHDN and CDR2 is FVKESK in the germline V gene. CDR3: CASSQAQGYNSPLHF. The CDR3 nucleotides read TGTGCCAGCAGCCAAGCCCAGGGCTATAATTCACCCCTCCACTTT.

The chain uses TRBV19 and TRBJ2-7; 8 positions match TRBD2. V was pared by 4 bases and J by 2 bases, with 4 bases of the junction left unmatched. The CDR3 length is 14 residues. Germline assignment: CDR1 LNHDA and CDR2 SQIVND (reference sequence). Written as DNA, the CDR3 is TGTGCCAGTAGTACACTAGCGGCACCCTACGAGCAGTACTTC. Protein sequence: CASSTLAAPYEQYF.

Comments on this clone: One junction end does not reproduce the germline sequence, and a read error may be involved. The V call is TRBV10-3, the J call TRBJ1-1, with D tentatively TRBD1 (6 bases). The CDR3 contains 15 residues. The V gene's germline CDR1 is ENHRY and CDR2 SYGVKD. The CDR3 DNA sequence: TGTGCCATCAGTAGAAATGGACAGTCGAACACTGAAGATTTCTTT. It specifies CAISRNGQSNTEDFF.

The rearrangement joins TRBV15 to TRBJ1-2; a possible D gene is TRBD1 (6 bases). Germline values: CDR1 LNHNV, CDR2 YYDKDF (reference sequence). V lost 3 bases and J lost 7, with 18 bases in between. The CDR3 length is 15 residues. The CDR3 DNA reads TGTGCCACCAGCAGCGTATCCCCCGGACAGAGTGGCTACACCTTC. It is translated as CATSSVSPGQSGYTF.